The present entry profiles one T cell receptor beta chain with its context. This sample was taken from a study of blood T cell repertoires in COVID-19. The repertoire was sequenced with immunoSEQ multiplex PCR; TCRdb's copy has only in-frame clones and lacks some. The table shows over 100,000 clones, with around 86% occurring only once. Germline CDR1 and CDR2: KGHSH and LQKENI. V was clipped by 1 base and J by 7 bases, with 13 bases between them. This CDR3 region has 14 residues. Sequences were obtained from peripheral blood. The rearrangement links TRBV18 to TRBJ1-1, with a possible D match to TRBD1 (6 bases). The receptor comes from a man aged 50-60 years with acute or convalescent COVID-19. DNA of the CDR3: TGTGCCAGCTCACCACTTGGGACACCCGGTGAAGCTTTCTTT. Amino acid sequence: CASSPLGTPGEAFF.